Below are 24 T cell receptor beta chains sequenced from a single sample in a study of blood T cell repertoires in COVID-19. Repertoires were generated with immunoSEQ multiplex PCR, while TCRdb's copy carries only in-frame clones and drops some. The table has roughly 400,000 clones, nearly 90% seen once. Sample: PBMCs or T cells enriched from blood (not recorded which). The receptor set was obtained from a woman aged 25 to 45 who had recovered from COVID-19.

The CDR3 spells CASSVDYRGGRTEAFF. CDR3 DNA sequence: TGTGCCAGCAGCGTAGATTACAGAGGAGGTCGCACTGAAGCTTTCTTT. This chain connects TRBV9 to TRBJ1-1; no clear D gene. The V gene lost 0 bases and the J gene lost 4 bases, with 16 bases spanning the gap. The germline V gene encodes CDR1 SGDLS and CDR2 YYNGEE. The CDR3 sequence is 16 residues long.

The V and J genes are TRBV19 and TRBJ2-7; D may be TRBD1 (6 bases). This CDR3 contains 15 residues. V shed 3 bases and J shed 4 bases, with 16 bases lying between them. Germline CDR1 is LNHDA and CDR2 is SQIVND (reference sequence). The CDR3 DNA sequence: TGTGCCAGTAGTATGGGCAGGGGTAGTTATTACGAGCAGTACTTC. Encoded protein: CASSMGRGSYYEQYF.

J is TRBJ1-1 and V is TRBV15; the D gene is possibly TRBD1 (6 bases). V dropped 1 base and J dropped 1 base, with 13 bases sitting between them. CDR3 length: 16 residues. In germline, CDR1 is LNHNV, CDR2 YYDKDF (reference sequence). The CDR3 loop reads CATSRARTATNTEAFF. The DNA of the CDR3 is TGTGCCACCAGCAGAGCAAGGACAGCGACGAACACTGAAGCTTTCTTT.

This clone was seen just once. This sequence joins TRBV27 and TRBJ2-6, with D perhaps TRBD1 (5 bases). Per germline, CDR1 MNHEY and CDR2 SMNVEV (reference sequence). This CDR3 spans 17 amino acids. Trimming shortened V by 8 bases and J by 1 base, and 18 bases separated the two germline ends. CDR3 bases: TGTGCCAGCCGAGGAAGACAGTATGATTCTGGGGCCAACGTCCTGACTTTC. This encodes CASRGRQYDSGANVLTF.

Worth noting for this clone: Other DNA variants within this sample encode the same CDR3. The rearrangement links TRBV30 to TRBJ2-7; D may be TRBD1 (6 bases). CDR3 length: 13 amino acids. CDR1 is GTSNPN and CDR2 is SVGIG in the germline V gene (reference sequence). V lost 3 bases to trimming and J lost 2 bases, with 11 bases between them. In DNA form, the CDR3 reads TGTGCCTGGAGCGTTGGGGGCACCTACGAGCAGTACTTC. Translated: CAWSVGGTYEQYF.

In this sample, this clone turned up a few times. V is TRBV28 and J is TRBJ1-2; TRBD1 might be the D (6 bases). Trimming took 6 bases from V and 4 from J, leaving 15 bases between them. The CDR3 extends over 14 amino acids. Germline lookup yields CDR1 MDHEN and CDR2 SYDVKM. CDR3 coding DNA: TGTGCCAGCAGCACCTATGACAGGACCTATGGCTACACCTTC. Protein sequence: CASSTYDRTYGYTF.

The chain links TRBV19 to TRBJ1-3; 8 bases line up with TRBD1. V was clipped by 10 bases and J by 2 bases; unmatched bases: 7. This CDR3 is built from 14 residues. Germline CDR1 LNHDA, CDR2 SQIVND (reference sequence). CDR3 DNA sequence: TGTGCCACGCAAATGGACAGGGCTGGAAACACCATATATTTT. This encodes CATQMDRAGNTIYF. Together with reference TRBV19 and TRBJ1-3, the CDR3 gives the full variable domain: DGGITQSPKYLFRKEGQNVTLSCEQNLNHDAMYWYRQDPGQGLRLIYYSQIVNDFQKGDIAEGYSVSREKKESFPLTVTSAQKNPTAFYLCATQMDRAGNTIYFGEGSWLTVV.

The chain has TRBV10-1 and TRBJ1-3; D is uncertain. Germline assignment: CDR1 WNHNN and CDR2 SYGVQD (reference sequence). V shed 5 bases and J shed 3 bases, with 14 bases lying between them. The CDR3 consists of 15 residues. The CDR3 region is CASSPGIGIGNTIYF. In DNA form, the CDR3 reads TGCGCCAGCAGTCCGGGAATTGGAATTGGAAACACCATATATTTT.

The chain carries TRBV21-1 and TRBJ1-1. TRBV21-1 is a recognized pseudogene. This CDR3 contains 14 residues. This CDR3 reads CASSKVILNTEAFF. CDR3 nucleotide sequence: TGTGCCAGCAGCAAAGTTATATTGAACACTGAAGCTTTCTTT.

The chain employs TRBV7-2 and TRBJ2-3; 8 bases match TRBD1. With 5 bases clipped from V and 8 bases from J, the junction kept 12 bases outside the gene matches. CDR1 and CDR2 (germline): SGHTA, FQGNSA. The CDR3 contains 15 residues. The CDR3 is CASSLGQGRLGTQYF. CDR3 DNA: TGTGCCAGCAGCCTAGGACAGGGCCGGCTGGGTACGCAGTATTTT.

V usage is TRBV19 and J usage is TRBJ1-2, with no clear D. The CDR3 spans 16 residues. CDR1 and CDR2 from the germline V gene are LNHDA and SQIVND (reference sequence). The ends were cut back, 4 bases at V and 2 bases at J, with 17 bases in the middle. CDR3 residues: CASSRMGDITNYGYTF. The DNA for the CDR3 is TGTGCCAGTAGTAGAATGGGAGACATTACGAACTATGGCTACACCTTC.

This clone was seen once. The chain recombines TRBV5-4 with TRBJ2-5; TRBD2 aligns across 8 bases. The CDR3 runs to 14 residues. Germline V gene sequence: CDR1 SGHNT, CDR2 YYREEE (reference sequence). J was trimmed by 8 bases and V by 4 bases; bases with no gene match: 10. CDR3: CASSETSGLETQYF. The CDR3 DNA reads TGTGCCAGCAGCGAAACTAGCGGACTAGAAACCCAGTACTTC.

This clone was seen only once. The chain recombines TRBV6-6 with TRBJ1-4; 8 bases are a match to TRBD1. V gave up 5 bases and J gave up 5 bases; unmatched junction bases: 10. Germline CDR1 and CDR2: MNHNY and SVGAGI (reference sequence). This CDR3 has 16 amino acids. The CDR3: CASSRKTGAGNEKLFF. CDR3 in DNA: TGTGCCAGCAGTCGAAAGACAGGGGCGGGCAATGAAAAACTGTTTTTT.

The CDR3 sequence: CASSAVGQSYGYTF. The CDR3 DNA sequence: TGTGCCAGCAGCGCTGTGGGACAGTCGTATGGCTACACCTTC. The genes are TRBV9 and TRBJ1-2; 7 nucleotides agree with TRBD1. The length of the CDR3 is 14 residues. Germline CDR1 SGDLS, CDR2 YYNGEE. J lost 5 bases, V lost 3 bases, and 7 bases had no gene match.

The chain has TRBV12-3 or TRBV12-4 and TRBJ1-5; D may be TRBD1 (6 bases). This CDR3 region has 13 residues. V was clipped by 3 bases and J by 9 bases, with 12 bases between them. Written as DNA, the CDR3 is TGTGCCAGCAGTTTCGGGGACACACGGCCCCAGCATTTT. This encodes CASSFGDTRPQHF.

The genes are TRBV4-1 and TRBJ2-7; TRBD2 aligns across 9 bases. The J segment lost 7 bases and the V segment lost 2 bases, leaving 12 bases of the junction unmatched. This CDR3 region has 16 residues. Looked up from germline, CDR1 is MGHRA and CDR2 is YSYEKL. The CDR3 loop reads CASSQPKGTSRLEQYF. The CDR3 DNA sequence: TGCGCCAGCAGCCAACCAAAAGGGACTAGCCGGTTGGAGCAGTACTTC.

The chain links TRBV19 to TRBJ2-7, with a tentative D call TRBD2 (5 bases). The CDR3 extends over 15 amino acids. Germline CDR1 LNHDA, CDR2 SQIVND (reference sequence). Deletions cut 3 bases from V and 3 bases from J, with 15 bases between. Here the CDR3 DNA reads TGTGCCAGTAGTATTGGTGGGAGTTTTATCTACGAGCAGTACTTC. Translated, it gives CASSIGGSFIYEQYF.

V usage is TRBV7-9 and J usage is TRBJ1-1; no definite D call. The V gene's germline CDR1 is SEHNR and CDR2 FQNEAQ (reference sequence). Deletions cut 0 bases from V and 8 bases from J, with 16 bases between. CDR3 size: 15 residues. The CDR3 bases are TGTGCCAGCAGCTTAGCGCTCGGGGTCCGCTCAGAAGCTTTCTTT. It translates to CASSLALGVRSEAFF.

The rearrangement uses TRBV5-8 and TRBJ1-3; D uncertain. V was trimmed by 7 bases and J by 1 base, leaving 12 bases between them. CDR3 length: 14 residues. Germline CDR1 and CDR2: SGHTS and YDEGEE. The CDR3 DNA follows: TGTGCCAGCCTGGCGAGGAGTTCTGGAAACACCATATATTTT. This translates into CASLARSSGNTIYF.

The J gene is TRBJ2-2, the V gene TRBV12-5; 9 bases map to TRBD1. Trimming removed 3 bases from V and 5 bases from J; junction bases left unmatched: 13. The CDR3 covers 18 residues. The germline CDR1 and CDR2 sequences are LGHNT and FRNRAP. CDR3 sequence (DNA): TGTGCTAGTGGTTTCACGAATATTATCGGACAGGGGACCGGGGAGCTGTTTTTT. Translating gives CASGFTNIIGQGTGELFF.

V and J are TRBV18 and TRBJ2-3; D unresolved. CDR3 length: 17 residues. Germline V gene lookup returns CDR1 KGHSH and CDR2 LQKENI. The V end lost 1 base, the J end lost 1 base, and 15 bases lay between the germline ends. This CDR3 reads CASSPLGAEVGTDTQYF. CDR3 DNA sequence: TGTGCCAGCTCACCACTAGGCGCAGAGGTGGGCACAGATACGCAGTATTTT. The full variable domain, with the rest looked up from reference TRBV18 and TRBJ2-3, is NAGVMQNPRHLVRRRGQEARLRCSPMKGHSHVYWYRQLPEEGLKFMVYLQKENIIDESGMPKERFSAEFPKEGPSILRIQQVVRGDSAAYFCASSPLGAEVGTDTQYFGPGTRLTVL.

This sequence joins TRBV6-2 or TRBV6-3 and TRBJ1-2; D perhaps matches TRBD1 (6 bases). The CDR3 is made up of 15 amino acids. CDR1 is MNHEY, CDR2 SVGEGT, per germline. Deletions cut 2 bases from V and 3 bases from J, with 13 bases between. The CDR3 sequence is CASSYVQGSYYGYTF. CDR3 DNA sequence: TGTGCCAGCAGTTACGTACAGGGATCGTACTATGGCTACACCTTC.

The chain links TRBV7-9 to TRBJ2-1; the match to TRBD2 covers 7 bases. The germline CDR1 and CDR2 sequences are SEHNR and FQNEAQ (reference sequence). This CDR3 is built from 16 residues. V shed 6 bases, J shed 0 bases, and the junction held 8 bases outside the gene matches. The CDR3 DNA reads TGTGCCAGCAGGTCAACTAGCGAGAGCTCCTACAATGAGCAGTTCTTC. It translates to CASRSTSESSYNEQFF.

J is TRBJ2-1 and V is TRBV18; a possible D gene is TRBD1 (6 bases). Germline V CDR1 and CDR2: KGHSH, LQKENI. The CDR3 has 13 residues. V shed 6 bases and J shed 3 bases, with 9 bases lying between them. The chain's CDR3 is CASSRTVYNEQFF. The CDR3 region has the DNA TGTGCCAGCTCTAGGACAGTCTACAATGAGCAGTTCTTC. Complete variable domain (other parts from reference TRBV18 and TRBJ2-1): NAGVMQNPRHLVRRRGQEARLRCSPMKGHSHVYWYRQLPEEGLKFMVYLQKENIIDESGMPKERFSAEFPKEGPSILRIQQVVRGDSAAYFCASSRTVYNEQFFGPGTRLTVL.